Here is one T cell receptor (beta chain) with its context. These data belong to a study of PD-L1 blockade in urothelial cancer. Time point specified: peripheral blood 6 weeks after treatment start. The CDR3 runs 12 residues. Germline loops: CDR1 ENHRY, CDR2 SYGVKD. Trimming took 7 bases from V and 5 from J, leaving 9 bases between them. Method: immunoSEQ multiplex PCR; TCRdb's copy keeps in-frame clones and lacks some. The table shows some 31,000 clones, with 79% occurring only once. The chain uses TRBV10-3 and TRBJ2-1; D not certain. The TCR originated in a man in his 70s with urothelial cancer. Specimen: PBMCs, collected around atezolizumab (anti-PD-L1) treatment. In nucleotides, the CDR3 is TGTGCCATCAACAGCATTGACAATGAGCAGTTCTTC. It is translated as CAINSIDNEQFF.